These 8 T cell receptor beta chains share one sample of origin, sequenced in a study of cytomegalovirus exposure and HLA in healthy donors. Vbeta (60) and Jbeta (13) primers were used in the PCR. Sequenced by immunoSEQ multiplex PCR; TCRdb stores in-frame clones only, minus some. Counted here are more than 80,000 clones, around 86% occurring once; the ten biggest clones make up 9% to 9.5%. The sequenced material came from PBMCs. The receptors come from a man aged 30 to 45 in good health and CMV-seropositive.

The chain employs TRBV19 and TRBJ2-5; 7 bases map to TRBD1. Trimming at V came to 3 bases and at J to 4 bases, leaving 2 bases not matched to a gene. Per germline, CDR1 LNHDA and CDR2 SQIVND (reference sequence). The CDR3 covers 13 residues. The chain's CDR3 is CASSIDRVETQYF. The CDR3 DNA reads as TGTGCCAGTAGTATTGACAGGGTAGAGACCCAGTACTTC.

The chain has TRBV18 and TRBJ2-2, with unresolved D. Germline lookup yields CDR1 KGHSH and CDR2 LQKENI. Deletions cut 0 bases from V and 3 bases from J, with 11 bases between. This CDR3 comprises 16 residues. The CDR3 DNA sequence: TGTGCCAGCTCACCACCAACTCTCTCCTACACCGGGGAGCTGTTTTTT. This codes for CASSPPTLSYTGELFF.

The chain couples TRBV25-1 to TRBJ2-5; 12 positions match TRBD2. With V trimmed by 4 bases and J by 5 bases, 8 bases remained unmatched. The CDR3 consists of 16 residues. Germline loops: CDR1 MGHDK, CDR2 SYGVNS. The DNA for the CDR3 is TGTGCCAGCAGTGCCCTAGCGGGAGGGCCGCGGGAGACCCAGTACTTC. Translation: CASSALAGGPRETQYF.

This clone was recorded once. The chain carries TRBV18 and TRBJ2-1, with TRBD2 matching over 11 bases. The germline V gene has CDR1 KGHSH and CDR2 LQKENI. This CDR3 has 18 amino acids. With V trimmed by 0 bases and J by 0 bases, 4 bases remained unmatched. CDR3 sequence reads: CASSPPLAGGRSYNEQFF. The CDR3 nucleotides read TGTGCCAGCTCACCACCCCTAGCGGGAGGTCGCTCCTACAATGAGCAGTTCTTC. The whole variable domain, filled in from reference TRBV18 and TRBJ2-1, reads NAGVMQNPRHLVRRRGQEARLRCSPMKGHSHVYWYRQLPEEGLKFMVYLQKENIIDESGMPKERFSAEFPKEGPSILRIQQVVRGDSAAYFCASSPPLAGGRSYNEQFFGPGTRLTVL.

The rearrangement links TRBV9 to TRBJ2-5; 8 bases are a match to TRBD1. This CDR3 spans 16 amino acids. The junction had 8 bases not matched to a gene; V was cut back by 0 bases and J by 4 bases. The germline gives CDR1 SGDLS, CDR2 YYNGEE. CDR3 protein: CASSVGAQGAAETQYF. CDR3 coding DNA: TGTGCCAGCAGCGTAGGGGCCCAGGGGGCAGCAGAGACCCAGTACTTC.

This chain uses TRBV5-1 with TRBJ2-5; a possible D gene is TRBD2 (5 bases). Germline V CDR1 and CDR2: SGHRS, YFSETQ. V gave up 0 bases and J gave up 11 bases, with 14 bases separating them. The CDR3 loop spans 13 amino acids. The CDR3: CASSLGMAGEQYF. The CDR3 DNA is TGCGCCAGCAGCTTGGGGATGGCGGGTGAGCAGTACTTC. Combining the CDR3 with reference TRBV5-1 and TRBJ2-5 gives the whole variable domain KAGVTQTPRYLIKTRGQQVTLSCSPISGHRSVSWYQQTPGQGLQFLFEYFSETQRNKGNFPGRFSGRQFSNSRSEMNVSTLELGDSALYLCASSLGMAGEQYFGPGTRLLVL.

The J gene is TRBJ1-1, the V gene TRBV28, with a weak D call TRBD1 (5 bases). Germline CDR1 and CDR2: MDHEN and SYDVKM. The V gene lost 7 bases and the J gene lost 4 bases, with 13 bases spanning the gap. The CDR3 is 13 residues long. The CDR3 bases are TGTGCCAGCACCCTCGGTGGGGCCACTGAAGCTTTCTTT. This codes for CASTLGGATEAFF.

The J gene is TRBJ2-3, the V gene TRBV6-5; D is possibly TRBD1 (6 bases). Per germline, CDR1 MNHEY and CDR2 SVGAGI. This CDR3 is 14 amino acids long. Trimming took 6 bases from V and 2 from J, leaving 12 bases between them. CDR3 sequence (DNA): TGTGCCAGCAGCTGGACAGCTTACACAGATACGCAGTATTTT. It codes for CASSWTAYTDTQYF.